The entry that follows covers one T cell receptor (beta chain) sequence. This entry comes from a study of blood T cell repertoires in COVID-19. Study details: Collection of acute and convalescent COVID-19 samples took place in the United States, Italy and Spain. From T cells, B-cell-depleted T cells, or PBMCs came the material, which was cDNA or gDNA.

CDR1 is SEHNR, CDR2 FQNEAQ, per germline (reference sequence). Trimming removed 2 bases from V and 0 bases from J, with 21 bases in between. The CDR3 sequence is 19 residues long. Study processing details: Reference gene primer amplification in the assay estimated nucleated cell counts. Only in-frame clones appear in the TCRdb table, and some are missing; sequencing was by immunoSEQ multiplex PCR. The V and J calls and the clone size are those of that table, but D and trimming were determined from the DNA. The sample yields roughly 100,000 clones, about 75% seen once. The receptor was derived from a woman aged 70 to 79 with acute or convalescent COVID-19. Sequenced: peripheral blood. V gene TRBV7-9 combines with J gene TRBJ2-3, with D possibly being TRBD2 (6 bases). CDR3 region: CASSLISGDNTESTDTQYF. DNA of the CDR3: TGTGCCAGCAGCTTAATCTCGGGAGACAACACGGAGAGCACAGATACGCAGTATTTT.